The subject of this entry is one T cell receptor (beta chain). These data originate in a study of blood T cell repertoires in COVID-19. Across the study: The United States, Italy and Spain were the sources of the acute and convalescent COVID-19 samples.

Authors' processing steps: Nucleated cell counts were estimated from reference gene primer amplification. Only in-frame clones appear in the TCRdb table, and some are missing; sequencing was by immunoSEQ multiplex PCR. V, J and clone size are taken as reported in that table, and D and trimming were inferred from the DNA itself. The sample yields about 24,000 clones, about four fifths seen once. The CDR3 sequence is 12 residues long. V lost 1 base to trimming and J lost 7 bases, with 5 bases between them. CDR1 and CDR2 (germline): SGHDT, YYEEEE. The sample was peripheral blood. This receptor was obtained from a man in his 70s with acute or convalescent COVID-19. The chain has TRBV5-6 and TRBJ1-4; D is unclear. The CDR3, as DNA: TGTGCCAGCAGCTTGCGGAGTGAAAAACTGTTTTTT. Encoded protein: CASSLRSEKLFF.